The 17 T cell receptor beta chains listed next were all sequenced from one sample in a study of neoadjuvant anti-PD-1 for oral cavity cancer. Sequencing used immunoSEQ multiplex PCR; TCRdb keeps in-frame clones, though not all of them. The table has thousands of clones, roughly two thirds seen once. Time point defined: after neoadjuvant nivolumab, at surgical resection. The source was PBMCs, collected after nivolumab (anti-PD-1) treatment. Every receptor here comes from a person aged 35 to 85 with oral cavity squamous cell carcinoma.

The rearrangement joins TRBV30 to TRBJ2-5; the D gene could be TRBD1 or TRBD2 (6 bases each). CDR1 and CDR2 (germline): GTSNPN, SVGIG (reference sequence). The ends were cut back, 3 bases at V and 5 bases at J, with 16 bases in the middle. The CDR3 runs to 14 residues. CDR3 nucleotides: TGTGCCTGGAGCCTCGGGGGCCGGGCGGAGACCCAGTACTTC. Translated: CAWSLGGRAETQYF.

The chain uses TRBV9 and TRBJ1-1; D ambiguous. Germline CDR1 and CDR2: SGDLS and YYNGEE. The CDR3 length is 18 residues. V lost 4 bases, J lost 5 bases, and 27 bases lay in between. CDR3 region: CASSSRTSKGGLETEAFF. In DNA, the CDR3 is TGTGCCAGCAGCTCACGAACCTCCAAAGGAGGGCTGGAAACTGAAGCTTTCTTT.

The V call is TRBV10-2, the J call TRBJ2-2; the match to TRBD2 covers 11 bases. The CDR3 has 15 residues. The V and J ends lost 4 bases and 7 bases, in that order; junction bases with no gene match: 5. The V gene's germline CDR1 is WSHSY and CDR2 SAAADI. The CDR3 reads CASSGSGGANGELFF. For the CDR3, the DNA is TGCGCCAGCAGTGGTAGCGGGGGGGCTAACGGGGAGCTGTTTTTT.

The J gene is TRBJ2-6, the V gene TRBV7-2; the D is unclear. The CDR3 runs to 15 residues. CDR1 and CDR2 (germline): SGHTA, FQGNSA. Trimming left V 0 bases short and J 0 bases short, with 3 bases between. CDR3 in DNA: TGTGCCAGCAGCTTAGCAAGCTCTGGGGCCAACGTCCTGACTTTC. Amino acid sequence: CASSLASSGANVLTF.

CDR3 sequence (DNA): TGTGCCAGCAAAGAACCTCGAAGTAGTAGCGAGCAGTACTTC. Residues: CASKEPRSSSEQYF. The chain is built from TRBV6-1 and TRBJ2-7; no clear D. The CDR3 has 14 amino acids. Trimming pared 7 bases from V and 6 bases from J, leaving 19 bases between. Germline V gene sequence: CDR1 MNHNS, CDR2 SASEGT.

The chain joins TRBV18 to TRBJ2-7; no clear D gene. Trimming took off 3 bases at V and 2 bases at J, with 8 bases between the two ends. Germline V gives CDR1 KGHSH, CDR2 LQKENI. The CDR3 contains 13 residues. CDR3 residues: CASSPLHAYEQYF. The CDR3 DNA sequence: TGTGCCAGCTCACCGCTACATGCCTACGAGCAGTACTTC.

This chain connects TRBV29-1 to TRBJ2-7, with D uncertain. Germline V gene data show CDR1 as SQVTM and CDR2 as ANQGSEA. Trimming shortened V by 3 bases and J by 2 bases, and 14 bases separated the two germline ends. This CDR3 has 14 amino acids. In DNA form, the CDR3 reads TGCAGCGTTGAGGGGTATCTGGGAACCTACGAGCAGTACTTC. It codes for CSVEGYLGTYEQYF.

The chain is built from TRBV7-2 and TRBJ1-1; TRBD1 agrees at 7 bases. The CDR3 runs to 15 residues. V lost 3 bases to trimming and J lost 3 bases; unmatched junction nucleotides: 7. Germline V gene lookup returns CDR1 SGHTA and CDR2 FQGNSA. In DNA form, the CDR3 reads TGTGCCAGCAGCTTGGGGGCACAGGGGTACACTGAAGCTTTCTTT. It yields the protein CASSLGAQGYTEAFF.

This rearrangement joins TRBV27 to TRBJ2-2; 7 positions match TRBD1. This CDR3 comprises 16 residues. J lost 4 bases, V lost 6 bases, and 11 bases had no gene match. Germline CDR1 and CDR2: MNHEY and SMNVEV (reference sequence). CDR3 coding DNA: TGTGCCAGCAGCCCCCTGACAGGGAAAGGCACCGGGGAGCTGTTTTTT. This codes for CASSPLTGKGTGELFF.

A single count supports this clone. The chain combines TRBV11-3 with TRBJ2-7; D assignment may be TRBD1 or TRBD2 (5 bases each). CDR1 SGHNT and CDR2 YENEEA come from the germline V gene. Trimming cost V 5 bases and J 3 bases, with 11 bases left between them. The CDR3 consists of 13 residues. CDR3: CASSPGPSYEQYF. CDR3 in DNA: TGTGCCAGCAGCCCGGGGCCGAGCTACGAGCAGTACTTC.

The V call is TRBV10-3, the J call TRBJ1-1; D remains ambiguous. The V end lost 4 bases, the J end lost 6 bases, and 9 bases lay between the germline ends. The CDR3 covers 12 residues. Germline CDR1 is ENHRY and CDR2 is SYGVKD. DNA for the CDR3: TGTGCCATCAGTGTAGGCGGACCTGAAGCTTTCTTT. Its protein product is CAISVGGPEAFF.

This chain links TRBV6-4 with TRBJ2-2; D remains unclear. Germline V lookup: CDR1 MRHNA, CDR2 SNTAGT. The CDR3 loop spans 13 amino acids. V lost 3 bases, J lost 4 bases, and 6 bases lay in between. In DNA form, the CDR3 reads TGTGCCAGCAGTGAAGCTTCCACCGGGGAGCTGTTTTTT. It is translated as CASSEASTGELFF.

The chain links TRBV7-2 to TRBJ1-1; no clear D. Germline lookup yields CDR1 SGHTA and CDR2 FQGNSA. The ends were cut back, 5 bases at V and 2 bases at J, with 6 bases in the middle. The CDR3 is made up of 12 amino acids. The DNA for the CDR3 is TGTGCCAGCAGCGCATCAAACACTGAAGCTTTCTTT. It encodes CASSASNTEAFF.

The chain combines TRBV7-9 with TRBJ2-7, with D possibly being TRBD2 (7 bases). This CDR3 spans 12 amino acids. The germline gives CDR1 SEHNR, CDR2 FQNEAQ (reference sequence). The V and J ends lost 2 bases and 6 bases respectively, with 8 bases between them. CDR3 sequence reads: CASSLRGAEQYF. The CDR3 DNA is TGTGCCAGCAGCTTACGGGGGGCCGAGCAGTACTTC.

The V and J genes are TRBV5-5 and TRBJ1-5; 10 nucleotides line up with TRBD1. Trimming cost V 0 bases and J 5 bases; bases outside gene matches: 11. The CDR3 has 18 amino acids. Germline V CDR1 and CDR2: SGHKS, YYEKEE (reference sequence). CDR3 loop: CASSLEWDRGPVDQPQHF. The CDR3 DNA follows: TGTGCCAGCAGCTTGGAGTGGGACAGGGGCCCGGTTGATCAGCCCCAGCATTTT.

The V gene is TRBV7-2, the J gene TRBJ2-7, with 10 bases matching TRBD1. CDR3 length: 14 amino acids. Looked up from germline, CDR1 is SGHTA and CDR2 is FQGNSA. V lost 6 bases, J lost 3 bases, and 5 bases stayed unmatched. CDR3: CASSPGTGVYEQYF. The CDR3 nucleotides read TGTGCCAGCAGTCCCGGGACAGGGGTCTACGAGCAGTACTTC. Together with reference TRBV7-2 and TRBJ2-7, the CDR3 gives the full variable domain: GAGVSQSPSNKVTEKGKDVELRCDPISGHTALYWYRQSLGQGLEFLIYFQGNSAPDKSGLPSDRFSAERTGGSVSTLTIQRTQQEDSAVYLCASSPGTGVYEQYFGPGTRLTVT.

This clone was picked up a small number of times. V is TRBV28 and J is TRBJ2-1, with 10 bases lining up with TRBD1. From germline, CDR1 is MDHEN and CDR2 SYDVKM. With 6 bases clipped from V and 5 bases from J, the junction kept 13 bases outside the gene matches. This CDR3 spans 17 amino acids. CDR3: CASSGTGATAAHNEQFF. The CDR3 region has the DNA TGTGCCAGCAGCGGGACAGGGGCCACGGCCGCTCACAATGAGCAGTTCTTC.